A single T cell receptor (beta chain) is shown here with its context. The entry originates in a study of blood T cell repertoires in COVID-19. Per the germline V gene, CDR1 is MNHEY and CDR2 is SVGAGI. The CDR3 length is 16 residues. Trimming at V came to 5 bases and at J to 8 bases, leaving 13 bases not matched to a gene. In the original workflow: Reference gene primer amplification gave estimated nucleated cell counts. TCRdb's copy holds only in-frame clones and misses some; the assay was immunoSEQ multiplex PCR. V, J and clone size reflect that table, while D and trimming were determined from the DNA. The profile shows under 250,000 clones, 70% to 90% of them singletons.

The sequencing sample was made of peripheral blood. This rearrangement joins TRBV6-5 to TRBJ1-1; 11 positions agree with TRBD1. The origin of this receptor is a man aged 50-60 years with COVID-19, enrolled during active disease. The CDR3 reads CASSHFPGQGVTEAFF. The CDR3 DNA follows: TGTGCCAGCAGTCACTTTCCGGGACAGGGGGTAACGGAAGCTTTCTTT.